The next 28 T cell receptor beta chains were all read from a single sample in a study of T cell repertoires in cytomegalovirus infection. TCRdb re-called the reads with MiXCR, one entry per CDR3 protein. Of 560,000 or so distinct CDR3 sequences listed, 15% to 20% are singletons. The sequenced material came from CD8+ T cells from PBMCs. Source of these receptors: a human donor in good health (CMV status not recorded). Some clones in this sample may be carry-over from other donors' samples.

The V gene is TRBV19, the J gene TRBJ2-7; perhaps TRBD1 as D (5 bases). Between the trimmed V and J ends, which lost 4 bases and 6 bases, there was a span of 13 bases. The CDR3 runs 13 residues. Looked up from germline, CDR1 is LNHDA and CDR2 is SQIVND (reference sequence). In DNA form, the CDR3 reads TGTGCCAGTAGTACCCCGGCAGGGCTCGAGCAGTACTTC. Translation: CASSTPAGLEQYF.

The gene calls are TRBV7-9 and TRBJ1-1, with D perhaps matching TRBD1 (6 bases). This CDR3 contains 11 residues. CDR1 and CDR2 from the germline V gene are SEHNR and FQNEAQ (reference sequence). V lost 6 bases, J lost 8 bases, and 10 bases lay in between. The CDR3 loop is CASSTDREAFF. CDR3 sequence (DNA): TGTGCCAGCAGTACCGACAGGGAAGCTTTCTTT.

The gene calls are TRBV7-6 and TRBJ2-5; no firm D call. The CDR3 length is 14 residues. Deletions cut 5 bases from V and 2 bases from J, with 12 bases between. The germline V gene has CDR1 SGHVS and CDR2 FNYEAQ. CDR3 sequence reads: CASSPAVVQETQYF. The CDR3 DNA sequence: TGTGCCAGCAGCCCCGCTGTCGTTCAAGAGACCCAGTACTTC.

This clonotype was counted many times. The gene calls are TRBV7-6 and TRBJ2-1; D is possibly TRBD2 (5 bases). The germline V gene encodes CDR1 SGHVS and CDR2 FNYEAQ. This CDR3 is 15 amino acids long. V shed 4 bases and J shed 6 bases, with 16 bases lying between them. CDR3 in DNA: TGTGCCAGCAGCTCGGACTCTTTAAACTTCAATGAGCAGTTCTTC. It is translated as CASSSDSLNFNEQFF.

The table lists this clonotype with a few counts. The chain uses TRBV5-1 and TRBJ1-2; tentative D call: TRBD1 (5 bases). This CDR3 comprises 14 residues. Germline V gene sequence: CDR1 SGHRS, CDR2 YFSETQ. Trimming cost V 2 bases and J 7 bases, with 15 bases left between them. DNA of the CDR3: TGCGCCAGCAGCTTCACGGCCTCGGGGCCTGGCTACACCTTC. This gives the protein CASSFTASGPGYTF. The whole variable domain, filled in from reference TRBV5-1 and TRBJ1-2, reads KAGVTQTPRYLIKTRGQQVTLSCSPISGHRSVSWYQQTPGQGLQFLFEYFSETQRNKGNFPGRFSGRQFSNSRSEMNVSTLELGDSALYLCASSFTASGPGYTFGSGTRLTVV.

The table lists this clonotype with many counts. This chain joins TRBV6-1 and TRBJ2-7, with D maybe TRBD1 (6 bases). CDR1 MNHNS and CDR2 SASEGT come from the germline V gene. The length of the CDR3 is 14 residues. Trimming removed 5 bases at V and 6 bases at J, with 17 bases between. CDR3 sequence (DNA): TGTGCCAGCAGTCCCCGGGACACTGTCTTCGAGCAGTACTTC. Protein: CASSPRDTVFEQYF.

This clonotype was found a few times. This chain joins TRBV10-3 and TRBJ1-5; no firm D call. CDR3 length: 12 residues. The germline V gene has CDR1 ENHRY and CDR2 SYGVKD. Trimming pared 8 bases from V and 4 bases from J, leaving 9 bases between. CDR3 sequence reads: CAIRTGNQPQHF. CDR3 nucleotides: TGTGCCATCCGGACTGGGAATCAGCCCCAGCATTTT.

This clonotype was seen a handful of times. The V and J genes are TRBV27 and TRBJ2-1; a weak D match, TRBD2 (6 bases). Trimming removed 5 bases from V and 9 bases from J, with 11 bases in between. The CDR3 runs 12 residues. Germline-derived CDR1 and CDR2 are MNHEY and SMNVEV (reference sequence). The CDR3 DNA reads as TGTGCCAGCAGTCCTACTAGCTTTGAGCAGTTCTTC. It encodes CASSPTSFEQFF.

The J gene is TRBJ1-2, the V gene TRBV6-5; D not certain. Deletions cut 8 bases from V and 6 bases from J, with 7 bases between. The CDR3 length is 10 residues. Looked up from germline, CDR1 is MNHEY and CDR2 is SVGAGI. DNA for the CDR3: TGTGCCAGCCGCGGCAATGGCTACACCTTC. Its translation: CASRGNGYTF.

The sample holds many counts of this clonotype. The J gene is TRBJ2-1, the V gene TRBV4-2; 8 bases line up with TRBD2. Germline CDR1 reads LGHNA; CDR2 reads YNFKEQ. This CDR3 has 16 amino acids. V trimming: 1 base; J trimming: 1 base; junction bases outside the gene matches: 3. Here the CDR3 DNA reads TGTGCCAGCAGCCAAGTGGCGGGAGGTTCCTACAATGAGCAGTTCTTC. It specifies CASSQVAGGSYNEQFF.

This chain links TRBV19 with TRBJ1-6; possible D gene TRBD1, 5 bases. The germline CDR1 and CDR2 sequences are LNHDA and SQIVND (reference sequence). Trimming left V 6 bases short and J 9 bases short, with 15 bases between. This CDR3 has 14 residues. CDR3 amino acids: CASRPREAVSPLHF. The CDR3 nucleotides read TGTGCCAGTAGGCCCAGGGAGGCAGTTTCACCCCTCCACTTT.

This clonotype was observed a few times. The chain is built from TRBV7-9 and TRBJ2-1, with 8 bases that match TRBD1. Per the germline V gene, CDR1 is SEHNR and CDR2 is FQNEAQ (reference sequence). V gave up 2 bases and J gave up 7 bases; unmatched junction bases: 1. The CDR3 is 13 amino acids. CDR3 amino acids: CASSLQGANEQFF. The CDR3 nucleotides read TGTGCCAGCAGCTTACAGGGGGCTAATGAGCAGTTCTTC. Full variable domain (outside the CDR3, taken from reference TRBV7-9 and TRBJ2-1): DTGVSQNPRHKITKRGQNVTFRCDPISEHNRLYWYRQTLGQGPEFLTYFQNEAQLEKSRLLSDRFSAERPKGSFSTLEIQRTEQGDSAMYLCASSLQGANEQFFGPGTRLTVL.

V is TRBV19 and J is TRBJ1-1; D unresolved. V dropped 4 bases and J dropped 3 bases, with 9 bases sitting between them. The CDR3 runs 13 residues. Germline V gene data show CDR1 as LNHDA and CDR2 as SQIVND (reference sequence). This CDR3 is CASSTLGYTEAFF. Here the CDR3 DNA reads TGTGCCAGTAGTACACTCGGGTACACTGAAGCTTTCTTT.

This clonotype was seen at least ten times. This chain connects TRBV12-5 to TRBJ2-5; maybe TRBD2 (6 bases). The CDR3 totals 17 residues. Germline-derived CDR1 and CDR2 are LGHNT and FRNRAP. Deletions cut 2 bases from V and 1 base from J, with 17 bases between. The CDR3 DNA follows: TGTGCTAGTGGTTTGCTCCTTCGCAGGGAGGCCCAAGAGACCCAGTACTTC. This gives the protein CASGLLLRREAQETQYF.

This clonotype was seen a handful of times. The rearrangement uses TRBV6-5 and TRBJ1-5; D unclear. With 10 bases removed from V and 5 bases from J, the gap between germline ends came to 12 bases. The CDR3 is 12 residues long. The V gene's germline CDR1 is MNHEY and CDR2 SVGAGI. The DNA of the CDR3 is TGTGCCACCCGCCGGGGAGATCAGCCCCAGCATTTT. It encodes CATRRGDQPQHF.

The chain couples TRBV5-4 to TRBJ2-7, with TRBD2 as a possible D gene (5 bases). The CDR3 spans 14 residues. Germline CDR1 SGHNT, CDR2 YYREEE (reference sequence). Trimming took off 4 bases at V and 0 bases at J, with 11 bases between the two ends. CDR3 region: CASSGGLRSYEQYF. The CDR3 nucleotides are TGTGCCAGCAGCGGCGGACTGCGCTCCTACGAGCAGTACTTC. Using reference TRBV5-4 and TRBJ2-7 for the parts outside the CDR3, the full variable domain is ETGVTQSPTHLIKTRGQQVTLRCSSQSGHNTVSWYQQALGQGPQFIFQYYREEENGRGNFPPRFSGLQFPNYSSELNVNALELDDSALYLCASSGGLRSYEQYFGPGTRLTVT.

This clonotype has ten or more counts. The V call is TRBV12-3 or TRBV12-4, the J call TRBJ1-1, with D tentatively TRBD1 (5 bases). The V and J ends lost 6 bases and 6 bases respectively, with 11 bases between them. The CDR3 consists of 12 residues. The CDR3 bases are TGTGCCAGCAGAGCTGACAGTCCTGAAGCTTTCTTT. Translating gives CASRADSPEAFF.

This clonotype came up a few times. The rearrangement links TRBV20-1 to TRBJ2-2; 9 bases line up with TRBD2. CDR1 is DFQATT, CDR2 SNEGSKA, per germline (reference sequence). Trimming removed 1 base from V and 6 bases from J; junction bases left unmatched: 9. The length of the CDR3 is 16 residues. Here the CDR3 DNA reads TGCAGTGCTAGAGGGCCGGTGCGGGAGGGTGCCGGGGAGCTGTTTTTT. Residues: CSARGPVREGAGELFF.

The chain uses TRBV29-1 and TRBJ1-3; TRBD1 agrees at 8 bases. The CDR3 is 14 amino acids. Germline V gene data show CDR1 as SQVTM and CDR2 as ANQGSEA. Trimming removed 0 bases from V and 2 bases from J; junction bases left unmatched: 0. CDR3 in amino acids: CSVEDRGPGNTIYF. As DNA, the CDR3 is TGCAGCGTTGAAGACAGGGGGCCTGGAAACACCATATATTTT.

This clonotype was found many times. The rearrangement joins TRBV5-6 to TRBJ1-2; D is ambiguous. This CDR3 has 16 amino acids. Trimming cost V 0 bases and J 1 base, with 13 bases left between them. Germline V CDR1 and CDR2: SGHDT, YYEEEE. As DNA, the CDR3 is TGTGCCAGCAGCTTGGCGTCTGGCAGACTTAACTATGGCTACACCTTC. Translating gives CASSLASGRLNYGYTF.

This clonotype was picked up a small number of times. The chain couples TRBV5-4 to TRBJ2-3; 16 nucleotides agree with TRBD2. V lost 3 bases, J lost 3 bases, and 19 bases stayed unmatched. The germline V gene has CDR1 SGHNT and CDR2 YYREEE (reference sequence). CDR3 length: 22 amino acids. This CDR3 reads CASSWGIRGGTSGRAITDTQYF. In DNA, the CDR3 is TGTGCCAGCAGCTGGGGGATCCGGGGGGGGACTAGCGGGAGGGCGATTACAGATACGCAGTATTTT.

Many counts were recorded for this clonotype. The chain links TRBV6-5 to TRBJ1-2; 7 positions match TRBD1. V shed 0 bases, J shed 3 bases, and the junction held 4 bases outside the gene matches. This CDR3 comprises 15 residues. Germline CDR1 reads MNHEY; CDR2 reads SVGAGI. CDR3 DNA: TGTGCCAGCAGTTACTCGACAGGGCGGGACTATGGCTACACCTTC. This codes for CASSYSTGRDYGYTF.

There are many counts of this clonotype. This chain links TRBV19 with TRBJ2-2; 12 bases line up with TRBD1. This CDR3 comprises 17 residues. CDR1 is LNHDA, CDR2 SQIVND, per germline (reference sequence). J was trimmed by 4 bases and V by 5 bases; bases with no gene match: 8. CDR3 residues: CASSFRDRGPGTGELFF. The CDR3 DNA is TGTGCCAGTAGTTTCCGGGACAGGGGGCCCGGCACCGGGGAGCTGTTTTTT. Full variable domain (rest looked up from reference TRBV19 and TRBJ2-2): DGGITQSPKYLFRKEGQNVTLSCEQNLNHDAMYWYRQDPGQGLRLIYYSQIVNDFQKGDIAEGYSVSREKKESFPLTVTSAQKNPTAFYLCASSFRDRGPGTGELFFGEGSRLTVL.

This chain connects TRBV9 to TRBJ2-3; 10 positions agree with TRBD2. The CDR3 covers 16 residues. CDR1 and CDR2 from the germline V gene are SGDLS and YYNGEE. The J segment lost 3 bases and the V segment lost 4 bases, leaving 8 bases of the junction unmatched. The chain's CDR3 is CASSSLAGGETDTQYF. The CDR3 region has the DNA TGTGCCAGCAGCTCCTTAGCGGGAGGTGAGACAGATACGCAGTATTTT.

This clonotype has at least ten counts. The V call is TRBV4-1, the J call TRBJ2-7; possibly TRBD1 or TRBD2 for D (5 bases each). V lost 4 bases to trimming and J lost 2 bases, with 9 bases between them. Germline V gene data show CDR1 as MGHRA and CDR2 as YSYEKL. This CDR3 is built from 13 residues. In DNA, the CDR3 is TGCGCCAGCAGCCGGGGCGGGCCCTACGAGCAGTACTTC. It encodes CASSRGGPYEQYF.

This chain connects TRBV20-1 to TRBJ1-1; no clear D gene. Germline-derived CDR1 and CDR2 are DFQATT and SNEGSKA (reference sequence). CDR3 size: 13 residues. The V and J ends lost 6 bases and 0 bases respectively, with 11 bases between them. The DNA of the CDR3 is TGCAGTGCCCAACAGCTTATGAACACTGAAGCTTTCTTT. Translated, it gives CSAQQLMNTEAFF.

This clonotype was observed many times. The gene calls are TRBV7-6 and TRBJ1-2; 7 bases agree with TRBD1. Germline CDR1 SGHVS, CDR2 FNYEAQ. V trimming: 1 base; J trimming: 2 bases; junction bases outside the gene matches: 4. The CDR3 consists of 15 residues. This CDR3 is CASSLETTGNYGYTF. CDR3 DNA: TGTGCCAGCAGCTTAGAGACGACAGGGAACTATGGCTACACCTTC.

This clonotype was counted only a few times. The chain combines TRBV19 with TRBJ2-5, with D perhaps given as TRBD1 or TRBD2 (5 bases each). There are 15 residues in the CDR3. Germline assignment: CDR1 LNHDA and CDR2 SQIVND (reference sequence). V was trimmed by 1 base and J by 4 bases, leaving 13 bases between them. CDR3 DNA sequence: TGTGCCAGTAGTATAGTCCTCATTGGGGGAGAGACCCAGTACTTC. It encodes CASSIVLIGGETQYF.